This T cell receptor beta chain was observed in a study of Ad26.COV2.S vaccination and SARS-CoV-2 variants. On this clone: Other DNA sequences of this sample code for an identical CDR3.

V shed 2 bases and J 2 bases; nucleotides not matched to a gene: 3. The CDR3 loop spans 14 amino acids. Looked up from germline, CDR1 is SGHNT and CDR2 is YYREEE (reference sequence). The treatment was: around 19 received Ad26.COV2.S at low or high dose, single or two shots; about 5 received placebo; per-sample allocation not given. It was on day 63 after the first vaccine or placebo injection that samples were taken. The protocol was immunoSEQ multiplex PCR, while the TCRdb copy is restricted to in-frame clones and leaves out a portion. The sample records just over 350,000 clones, more than 75% being singletons.

The TCR originated in a person between 18 and 59 years old who received the Ad26.COV2.S COVID-19 vaccine or a placebo. Sequences were derived from peripheral blood, sampled in a trial of Ad26.COV2.S vaccine versus placebo. This chain uses TRBV5-4 with TRBJ2-7; TRBD2 agrees at 8 bases. CDR3: CASSFSGGTYEQYF. Here the CDR3 DNA reads TGTGCCAGCAGCTTTTCGGGGGGGACCTACGAGCAGTACTTC. Based on the CDR3 plus reference TRBV5-4 and TRBJ2-7, the full variable domain is ETGVTQSPTHLIKTRGQQVTLRCSSQSGHNTVSWYQQALGQGPQFIFQYYREEENGRGNFPPRFSGLQFPNYSSELNVNALELDDSALYLCASSFSGGTYEQYFGPGTRLTVT.